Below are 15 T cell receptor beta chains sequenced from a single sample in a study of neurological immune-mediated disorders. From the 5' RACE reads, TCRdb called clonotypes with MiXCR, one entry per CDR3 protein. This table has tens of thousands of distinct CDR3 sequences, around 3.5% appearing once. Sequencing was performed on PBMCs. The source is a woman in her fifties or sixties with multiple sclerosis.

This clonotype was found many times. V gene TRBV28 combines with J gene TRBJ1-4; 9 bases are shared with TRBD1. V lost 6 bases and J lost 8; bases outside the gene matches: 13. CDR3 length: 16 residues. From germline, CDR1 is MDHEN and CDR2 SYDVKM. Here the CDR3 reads CASSPIQQGAREKLFF. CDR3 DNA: TGTGCCAGCAGCCCAATACAACAGGGGGCGCGAGAAAAACTGTTTTTT.

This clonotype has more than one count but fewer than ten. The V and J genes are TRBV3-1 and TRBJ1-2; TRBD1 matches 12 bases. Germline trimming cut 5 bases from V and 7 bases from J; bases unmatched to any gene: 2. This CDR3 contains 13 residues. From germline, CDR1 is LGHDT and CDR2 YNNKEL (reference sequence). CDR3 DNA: TGTGCCAGCAGCGTGGGACAGGGGGCTGGCTACACCTTC. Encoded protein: CASSVGQGAGYTF.

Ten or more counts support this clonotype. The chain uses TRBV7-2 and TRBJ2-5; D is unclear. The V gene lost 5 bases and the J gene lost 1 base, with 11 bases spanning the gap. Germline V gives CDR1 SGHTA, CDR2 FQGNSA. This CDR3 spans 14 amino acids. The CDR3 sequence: CASSLRAPQETQYF. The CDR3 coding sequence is TGTGCCAGCAGCCTCCGGGCCCCCCAAGAGACCCAGTACTTC.

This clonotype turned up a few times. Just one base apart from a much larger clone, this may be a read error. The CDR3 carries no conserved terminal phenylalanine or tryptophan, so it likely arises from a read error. The CDR3 spells CASWGEGEKLFI. In nucleotides, the CDR3 is TGTGCCTCCTGGGGAGAAGGTGAAAAACTGTTTATT. The V call is TRBV10-3, the J call TRBJ1-4; D gene ambiguous. Germline CDR1 ENHRY, CDR2 SYGVKD. There are 12 residues in the CDR3. V was pared by 11 bases and J by 7 bases, with 14 bases between.

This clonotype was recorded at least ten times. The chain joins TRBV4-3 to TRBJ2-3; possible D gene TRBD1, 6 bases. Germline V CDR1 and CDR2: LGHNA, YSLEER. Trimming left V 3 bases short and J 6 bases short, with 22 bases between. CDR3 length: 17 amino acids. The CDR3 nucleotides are TGCGCCAGCAGCCACAGAGCGACAGGTTTTTCTGTGGATACGCAGTATTTT. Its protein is CASSHRATGFSVDTQYF.

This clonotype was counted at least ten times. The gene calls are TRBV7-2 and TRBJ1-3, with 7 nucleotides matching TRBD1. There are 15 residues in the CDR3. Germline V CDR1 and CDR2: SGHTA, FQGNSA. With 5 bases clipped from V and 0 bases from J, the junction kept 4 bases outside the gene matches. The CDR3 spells CASSQRTGSGNTIYF. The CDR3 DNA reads TGTGCCAGCAGCCAACGGACAGGCTCTGGAAACACCATATATTTT.

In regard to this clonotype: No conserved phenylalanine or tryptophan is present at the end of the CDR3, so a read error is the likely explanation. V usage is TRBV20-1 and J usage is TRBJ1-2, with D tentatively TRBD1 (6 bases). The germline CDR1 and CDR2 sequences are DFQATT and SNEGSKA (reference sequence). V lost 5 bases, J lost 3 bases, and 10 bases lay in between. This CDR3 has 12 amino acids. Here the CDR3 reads CSARQEYYGYTI. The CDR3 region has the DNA TGCAGTGCTCGACAGGAGTACTATGGCTACACCATC.

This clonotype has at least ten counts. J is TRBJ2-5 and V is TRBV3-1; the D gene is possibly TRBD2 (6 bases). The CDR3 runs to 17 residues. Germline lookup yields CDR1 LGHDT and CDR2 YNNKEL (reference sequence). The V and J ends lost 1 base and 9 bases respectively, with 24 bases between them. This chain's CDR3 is CASSQVLLLHSGPAQYF. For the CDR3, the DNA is TGTGCCAGCAGCCAAGTCCTCCTCCTTCATAGCGGACCGGCCCAGTACTTC.

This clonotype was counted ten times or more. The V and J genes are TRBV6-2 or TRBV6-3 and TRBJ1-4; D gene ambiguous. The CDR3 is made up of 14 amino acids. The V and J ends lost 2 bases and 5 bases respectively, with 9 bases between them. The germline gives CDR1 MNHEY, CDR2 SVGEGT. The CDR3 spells CASSYLDLNEKLFF. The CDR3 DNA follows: TGTGCCAGCAGTTACCTGGACCTAAATGAAAAACTGTTTTTT.

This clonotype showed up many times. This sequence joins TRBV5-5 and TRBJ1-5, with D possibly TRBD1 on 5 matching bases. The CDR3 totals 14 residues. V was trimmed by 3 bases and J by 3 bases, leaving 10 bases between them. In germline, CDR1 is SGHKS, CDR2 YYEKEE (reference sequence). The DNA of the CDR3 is TGTGCCAGCAGCTCTGACAGATACAATCAGCCCCAGCATTTT. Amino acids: CASSSDRYNQPQHF.

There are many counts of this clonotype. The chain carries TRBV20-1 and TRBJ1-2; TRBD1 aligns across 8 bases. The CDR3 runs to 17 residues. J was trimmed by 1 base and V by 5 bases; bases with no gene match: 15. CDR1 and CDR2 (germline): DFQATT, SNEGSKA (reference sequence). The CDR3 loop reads CSAAKKPGTGYNYGYTF. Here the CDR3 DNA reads TGCAGTGCTGCTAAGAAGCCCGGGACAGGATATAACTATGGCTACACCTTC.

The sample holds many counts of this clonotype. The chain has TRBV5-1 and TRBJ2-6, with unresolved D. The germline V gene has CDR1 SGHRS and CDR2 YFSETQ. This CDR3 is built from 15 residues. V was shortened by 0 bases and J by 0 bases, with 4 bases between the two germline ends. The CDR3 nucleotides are TGCGCCAGCAGCTTGGACGTCTCTGGGGCCAACGTCCTGACTTTC. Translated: CASSLDVSGANVLTF.

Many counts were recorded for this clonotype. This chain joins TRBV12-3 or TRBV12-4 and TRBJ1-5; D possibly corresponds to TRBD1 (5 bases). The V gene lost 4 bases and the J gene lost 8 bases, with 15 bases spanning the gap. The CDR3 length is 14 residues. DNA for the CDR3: TGTGCCAGCAGTTGGAGCGAGGGGACGGAGCCCCAGCATTTT. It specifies CASSWSEGTEPQHF.

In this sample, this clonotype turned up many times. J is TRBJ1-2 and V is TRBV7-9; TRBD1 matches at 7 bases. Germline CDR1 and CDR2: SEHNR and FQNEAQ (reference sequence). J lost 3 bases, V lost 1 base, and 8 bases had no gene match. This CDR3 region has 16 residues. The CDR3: CASSLERYRGDYGYTF. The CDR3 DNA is TGTGCCAGCAGCTTAGAAAGATACAGGGGAGACTATGGCTACACCTTC.

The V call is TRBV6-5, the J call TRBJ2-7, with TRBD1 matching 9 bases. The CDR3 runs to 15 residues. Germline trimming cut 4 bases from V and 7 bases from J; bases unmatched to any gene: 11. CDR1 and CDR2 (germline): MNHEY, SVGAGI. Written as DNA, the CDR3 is TGTGCCAGCAGTTGGGGACAGGGAATTAAAAAAGAGCAGTACTTC. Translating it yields CASSWGQGIKKEQYF.